This TCR beta chain was recorded in a study of shared clonotypes between healthy human individuals. The length of the CDR3 is 15 residues. V lost 6 bases, J lost 3 bases, and 15 bases lay in between. Germline V gene data show CDR1 as SNHLY and CDR2 as FYNNEI. Libraries were prepared by immunoSEQ multiplex PCR; TCRdb keeps only in-frame clonotypes and omits some of them. The sample lists over a million clones; about three quarters were seen once. The sequencing sample was made of memory CD4+ T cells sorted from blood. Subset meaning: CD45RA-negative fraction. The clonotype originates from a man aged 18 to 29 in good health. The chain couples TRBV2 to TRBJ1-5; maybe TRBD1 (6 bases). The CDR3 protein is CASSPTGSDNQPQHF. Written as DNA, the CDR3 is TGTGCCAGCAGCCCTACAGGGTCGGACAATCAGCCCCAGCATTTT.